This passage covers 7 T cell receptor beta chains from one sample sequenced in a study of response to subunit inactivated influenza vaccine. Each CDR3 protein gets one entry after TCRdb re-called the RT-PCR reads with MiXCR. The sample has 290,000 or so distinct CDR3 sequences; 22% are singletons. The sample here was PBMCs from blood, taken 21 months after vaccination. The receptor set was obtained from a man in his fifties or sixties who received an inactivated influenza vaccine.

This clonotype was picked up many times. J is TRBJ1-1 and V is TRBV3-1; 8 bases line up with TRBD1. This CDR3 is built from 12 residues. Germline CDR1 LGHDT, CDR2 YNNKEL (reference sequence). J was trimmed by 9 bases and V by 1 base; bases with no gene match: 1. CDR3 nucleotides: TGTGCCAGCAGCCAAGGACAGGGGAAAGCTTTCTTT. It yields the protein CASSQGQGKAFF.

Many counts were recorded for this clonotype. The V and J genes are TRBV5-1 and TRBJ2-2; D gene uncertain. This CDR3 has 14 residues. V was trimmed by 0 bases and J by 2 bases, leaving 5 bases between them. Germline loops: CDR1 SGHRS, CDR2 YFSETQ. CDR3 loop: CASSLGQNTGELFF. In DNA form, the CDR3 reads TGCGCCAGCAGCTTGGGACAAAACACCGGGGAGCTGTTTTTT.

The chain uses TRBV12-3 or TRBV12-4 and TRBJ2-3; D not certain. V was clipped by 5 bases and J by 4 bases, with 16 bases between them. The CDR3 runs to 15 residues. The CDR3 spells CASSLVRQRADTQYF. CDR3 sequence (DNA): TGTGCCAGCAGTCTCGTTCGACAAAGGGCAGATACGCAGTATTTT.

This chain connects TRBV4-1 to TRBJ1-5; possible D gene TRBD1, 5 bases. Trimming removed 1 base at V and 4 bases at J, with 11 bases between. The germline V gene encodes CDR1 MGHRA and CDR2 YSYEKL. The CDR3 loop spans 15 amino acids. CDR3 coding DNA: TGCGCCAGCAGCCAAGGGGCTAACAGGAATCAGCCCCAGCATTTT. It translates to CASSQGANRNQPQHF.

This clonotype has a count of ten or more. V and J are TRBV29-1 and TRBJ1-1; 10 positions agree with TRBD1. This CDR3 comprises 14 residues. Germline CDR1 and CDR2: SQVTM and ANQGSEA. V lost 5 bases to trimming and J lost 7 bases; unmatched junction nucleotides: 10. The CDR3 is CSVSSGTGVFEAFF. CDR3 sequence (DNA): TGCAGCGTTTCTTCCGGGACAGGGGTTTTTGAAGCTTTCTTT. Supplemented by reference TRBV29-1 and TRBJ1-1, the full variable domain reads SAVISQKPSRDICQRGTSLTIQCQVDSQVTMMFWYRQQPGQSLTLIATANQGSEATYESGFVIDKFPISRPNLTFSTLTVSNMSPEDSSIYLCSVSSGTGVFEAFFGQGTRLTVV.

This clonotype has a count of ten or more. V gene TRBV18 combines with J gene TRBJ2-5; D is undetermined. This CDR3 spans 12 amino acids. V was trimmed by 3 bases and J by 4 bases, leaving 6 bases between them. Germline CDR1 reads KGHSH; CDR2 reads LQKENI. CDR3: CASSPIRETQYF. In DNA form, the CDR3 reads TGTGCCAGCTCACCGATCCGAGAGACCCAGTACTTC.

This clonotype was detected only a few times. V gene TRBV5-4 combines with J gene TRBJ1-1; 9 nucleotides line up with TRBD1. V shed 5 bases and J 4 bases; nucleotides not matched to a gene: 9. CDR1 and CDR2 from the germline V gene are SGHNT and YYREEE (reference sequence). The CDR3 loop spans 15 amino acids. The CDR3 loop is CASRFATGGITEAFF. CDR3 DNA sequence: TGTGCCAGCAGGTTCGCGACAGGGGGTATCACTGAAGCTTTCTTT.